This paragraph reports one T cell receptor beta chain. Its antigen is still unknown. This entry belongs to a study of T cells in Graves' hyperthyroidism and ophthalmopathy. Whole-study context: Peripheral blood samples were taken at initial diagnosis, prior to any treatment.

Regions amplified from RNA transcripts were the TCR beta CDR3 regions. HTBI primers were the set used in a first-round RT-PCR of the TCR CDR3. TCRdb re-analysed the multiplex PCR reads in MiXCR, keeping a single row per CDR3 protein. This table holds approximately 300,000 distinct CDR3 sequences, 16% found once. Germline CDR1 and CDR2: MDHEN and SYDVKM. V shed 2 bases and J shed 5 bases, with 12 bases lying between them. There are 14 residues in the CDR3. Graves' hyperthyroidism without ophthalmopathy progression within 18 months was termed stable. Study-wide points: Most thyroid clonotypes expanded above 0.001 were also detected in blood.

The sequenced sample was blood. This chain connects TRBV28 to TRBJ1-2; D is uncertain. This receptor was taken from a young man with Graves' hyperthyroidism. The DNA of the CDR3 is TGTGCCAGCAGTTTAGTTAGGAACGGGTATGGCTACACCTTC. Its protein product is CASSLVRNGYGYTF.